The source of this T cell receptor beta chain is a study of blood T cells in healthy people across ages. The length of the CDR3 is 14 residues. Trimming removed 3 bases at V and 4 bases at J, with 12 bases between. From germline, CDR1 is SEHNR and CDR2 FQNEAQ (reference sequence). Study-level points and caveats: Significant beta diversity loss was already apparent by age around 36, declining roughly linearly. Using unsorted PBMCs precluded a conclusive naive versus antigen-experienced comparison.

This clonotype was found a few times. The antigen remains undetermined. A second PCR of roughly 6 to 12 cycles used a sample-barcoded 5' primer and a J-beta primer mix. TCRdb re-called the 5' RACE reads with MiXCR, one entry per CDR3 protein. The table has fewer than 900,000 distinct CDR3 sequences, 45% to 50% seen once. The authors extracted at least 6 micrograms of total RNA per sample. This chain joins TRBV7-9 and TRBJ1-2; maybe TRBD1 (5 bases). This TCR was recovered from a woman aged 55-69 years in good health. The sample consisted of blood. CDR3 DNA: TGTGCCAGCAGCTTGACACAGGACTTCTATGGCTACACCTTC. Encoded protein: CASSLTQDFYGYTF.